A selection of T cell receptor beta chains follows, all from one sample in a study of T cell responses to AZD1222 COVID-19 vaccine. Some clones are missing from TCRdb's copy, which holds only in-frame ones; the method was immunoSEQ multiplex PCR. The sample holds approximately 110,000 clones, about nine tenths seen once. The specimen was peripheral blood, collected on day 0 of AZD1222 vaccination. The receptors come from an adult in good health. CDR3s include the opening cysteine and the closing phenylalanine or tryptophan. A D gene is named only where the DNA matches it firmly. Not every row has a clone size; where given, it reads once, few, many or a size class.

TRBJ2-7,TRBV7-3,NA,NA,CASSLSGTYEQYF,TGTGCCAGCAGCTTGTCAGGGACCTACGAGCAGTACTTC
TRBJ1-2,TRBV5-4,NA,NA,CASSVIPPYHGYTF,TGTGCCAGCAGCGTGATCCCCCCCTACCATGGCTACACCTTC
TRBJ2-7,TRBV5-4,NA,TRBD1,CASSHEDRGREQYF,TGTGCCAGCAGCCACGAGGACAGGGGGCGCGAGCAGTACTTC
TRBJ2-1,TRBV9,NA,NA,CASSVTANGEQFF,TGTGCCAGCAGCGTAACAGCGAATGGTGAGCAGTTCTTC
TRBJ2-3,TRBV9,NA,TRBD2,CASSLGLAGIDTQYF,TGTGCCAGCAGCTTAGGACTAGCGGGGATCGATACGCAGTATTTT
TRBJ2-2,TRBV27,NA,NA,CASSLTVGLSRGELFF,TGTGCCAGCTCCCTTACCGTGGGTCTTTCTCGCGGGGAGCTGTTTTTT
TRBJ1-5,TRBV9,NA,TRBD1,CASSVGQNSNQPQHF,TGTGCCAGCAGCGTGGGACAGAATAGCAATCAGCCCCAGCATTTT
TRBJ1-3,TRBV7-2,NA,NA,CASSSGLAGNTIYF,TGTGCCAGCAGCTCAGGGTTGGCTGGAAACACCATATATTTT
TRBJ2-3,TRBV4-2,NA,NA,CASSQDDNTQYF,TGTGCCAGCAGCCAAGATGATAATACGCAGTATTTT
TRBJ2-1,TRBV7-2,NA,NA,CASSPQRVYNEQFF,TGTGCCAGCAGCCCCCAGCGGGTTTACAATGAGCAGTTCTTC
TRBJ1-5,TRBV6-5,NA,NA,CASSRQVNSNQPQHF,TGTGCCAGCAGCAGACAGGTGAACAGCAATCAGCCCCAGCATTTT
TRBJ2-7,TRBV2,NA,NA,CASRKTGAFDEQYF,TGTGCCAGCAGGAAGACAGGTGCTTTCGACGAGCAGTACTTC
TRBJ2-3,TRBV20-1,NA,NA,CSASVDSTDTQYF,TGCAGTGCTAGTGTGGATAGCACAGATACGCAGTATTTT
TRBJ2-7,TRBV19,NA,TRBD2,CASSARDYRTYEQYF,TGTGCCAGTAGCGCCCGGGACTATCGCACCTACGAGCAGTACTTC
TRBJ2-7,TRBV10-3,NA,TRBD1,CAIRAGTGNYEQYF,TGTGCCATCAGGGCCGGGACAGGTAACTACGAGCAGTACTTC
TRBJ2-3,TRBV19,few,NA,CASSMGRGGGAYF,TGTGCCAGTAGTATGGGGCGCGGCGGCGGGGCGTATTTT
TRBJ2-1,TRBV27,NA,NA,CASSLGDRTFF,TGTGCCAGCAGTTTAGGGGACCGCACTTTCTTC
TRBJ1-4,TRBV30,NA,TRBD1,CAWAFGQDNEKLFF,TGTGCCTGGGCATTCGGACAGGATAATGAAAAACTGTTTTTT
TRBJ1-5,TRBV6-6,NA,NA,CASSRTVTGRYSNQPQHF,TGTGCCAGCAGTCGGACCGTCACGGGGCGTTATAGCAATCAGCCCCAGCATTTT
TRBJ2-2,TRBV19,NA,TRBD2,CASSTSGGSNTGELFF,TGTGCCAGTAGTACCAGCGGGGGCTCGAACACCGGGGAGCTGTTTTTT
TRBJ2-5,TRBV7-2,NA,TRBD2,CASSLRTSTSETQYF,TGTGCCAGCAGCCTACGGACTAGTACGTCGGAGACCCAGTACTTC
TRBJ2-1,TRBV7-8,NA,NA,CASSLRGNNEQFF,TGTGCCAGCAGCTTACGAGGAAACAATGAGCAGTTCTTC
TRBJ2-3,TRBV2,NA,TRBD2,CASSDGKGGRTDTQYF,TGTGCCAGCAGTGATGGTAAAGGCGGGAGAACAGATACGCAGTATTTT
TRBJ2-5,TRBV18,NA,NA,CASSPWTEETQYF,TGTGCCAGCTCACCTTGGACCGAAGAGACCCAGTACTTC
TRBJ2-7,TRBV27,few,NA,CASSLLGLGTGEQYF,TGTGCCAGCAGTTTATTAGGGCTAGGGACTGGGGAGCAGTACTTC
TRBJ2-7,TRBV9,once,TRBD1,CASSAPGQGVEQYF,TGTGCCAGCAGCGCGCCGGGACAGGGCGTCGAGCAGTACTTC
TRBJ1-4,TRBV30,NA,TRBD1,CAWSVTGGREKLFF,TGTGCCTGGAGTGTGACAGGGGGCAGGGAAAAACTGTTTTTT
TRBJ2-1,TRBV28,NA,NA,CASSSIVRGSSYNEQFF,TGTGCCAGCAGTTCCATCGTCCGGGGATCCTCCTACAATGAGCAGTTCTTC
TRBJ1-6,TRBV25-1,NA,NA,CASRARAQSYNSPLHF,TGTGCCAGCAGAGCCCGGGCCCAGAGCTATAATTCACCCCTCCACTTT
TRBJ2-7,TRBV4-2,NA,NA,CASSQDSGTYEQYF,TGTGCCAGCAGCCAAGACTCAGGGACCTACGAGCAGTACTTC
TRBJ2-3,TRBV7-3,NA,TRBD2,CAREKLANPSTDTQYF,TGTGCCAGAGAAAAACTAGCGAATCCCTCCACAGATACGCAGTATTTT
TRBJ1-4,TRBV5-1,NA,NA,CASSLGPTNEKLFF,TGCGCCAGCAGCTTGGGGCCAACTAATGAAAAACTGTTTTTT
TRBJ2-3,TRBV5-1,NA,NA,CASRRDSPDTQYF,TGCGCCAGCAGACGGGACTCCCCGGATACGCAGTATTTT
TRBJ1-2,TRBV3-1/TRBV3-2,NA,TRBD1,CASSQQGGGYTF,TGTGCCAGCAGCCAACAGGGGGGTGGCTACACCTTC
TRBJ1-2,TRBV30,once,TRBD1,CASRGGRSFYGYTF,TGTGCCTCCCGAGGGGGCCGGTCATTCTATGGCTACACCTTC
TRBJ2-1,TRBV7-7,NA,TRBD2,CASSLWASGGHNEQFF,TGTGCCAGCAGCTTATGGGCGAGCGGGGGTCACAATGAGCAGTTCTTC
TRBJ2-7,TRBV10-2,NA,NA,CASSAGTVYEQYF,TGCGCCAGCAGTGCCGGGACGGTCTACGAGCAGTACTTC
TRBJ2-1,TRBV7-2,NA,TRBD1,CASSLDTGGYNEQFF,TGTGCCAGCAGCTTAGACACAGGGGGCTACAATGAGCAGTTCTTC
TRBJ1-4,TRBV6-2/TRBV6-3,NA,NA,CASSYAGLYGKLFF,TGTGCCAGCAGCTATGCGGGGTTGTATGGAAAACTGTTTTTT
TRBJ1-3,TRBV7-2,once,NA,CASSLANGNTIYF,TGTGCCAGCAGCTTAGCGAACGGAAACACCATATATTTT
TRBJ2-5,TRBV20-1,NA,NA,CSATSHWTQYF,TGCAGTGCTACCTCACATTGGACCCAGTACTTC
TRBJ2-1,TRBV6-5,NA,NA,CASSYSYGAYNEQFF,TGTGCCAGCAGTTACTCCTATGGGGCCTACAATGAGCAGTTCTTC
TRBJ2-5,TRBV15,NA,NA,CATSRGGAAETQYF,TGTGCCACCAGCAGAGGCGGAGCCGCAGAGACCCAGTACTTC
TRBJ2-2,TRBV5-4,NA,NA,CASSLAWTGELFF,TGTGCCAGCAGCTTGGCCTGGACCGGGGAGCTGTTTTTT
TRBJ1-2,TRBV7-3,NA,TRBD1,CASSPGGQGSIYGYTF,TGTGCCAGCAGCCCCGGAGGACAGGGTAGTATCTATGGCTACACCTTC
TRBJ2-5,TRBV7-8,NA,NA,CASSLGVEETQYF,TGTGCCAGCAGCTTAGGTGTCGAAGAGACCCAGTACTTC
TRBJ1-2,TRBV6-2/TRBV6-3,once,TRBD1,CASSWDRVNYGYTF,TGTGCCAGCAGTTGGGACAGGGTGAACTATGGCTACACCTTC